This TCR beta chain comes out of a study of radiation and T cells in renal cell carcinoma. Study-level background: Nephrectomy followed 15 Gy stereotactic body radiation by 4 weeks. General study points: In blood, top tumor clones expanded by 2 weeks, shrinking by 4. Baseline intratumoral clonotype presence is unknown without pretreatment biopsies.

Stated time point: blood 2 weeks post-SBRT. Documented treatment: 15 Gy SBRT to primary tumor, nephrectomy 4 weeks later. This renal cell carcinoma was of the clear cell type. Clones were sequenced by immunoSEQ multiplex PCR, and TCRdb holds only the in-frame ones, with some missing. The profile shows 95,000 to 150,000 clones, around 80% of them singletons. Comment on this clone: Its antigen remains unknown.

Trimming removed 4 bases from V and 0 bases from J, with 11 bases in between. The germline gives CDR1 SGHRS, CDR2 YFSETQ. The CDR3 runs to 14 residues. V gene TRBV5-1 combines with J gene TRBJ2-7; D perhaps matches TRBD2 (6 bases). The clonotype was recovered from a man between 50 and 59 years old with renal cell carcinoma. The input for sequencing was blood, taken from a patient whose treatment included radiotherapy and nephrectomy. The CDR3 protein is CASSRDFNSYEQYF. In nucleotides, the CDR3 is TGCGCCAGCAGCCGGGACTTTAACTCCTACGAGCAGTACTTC.